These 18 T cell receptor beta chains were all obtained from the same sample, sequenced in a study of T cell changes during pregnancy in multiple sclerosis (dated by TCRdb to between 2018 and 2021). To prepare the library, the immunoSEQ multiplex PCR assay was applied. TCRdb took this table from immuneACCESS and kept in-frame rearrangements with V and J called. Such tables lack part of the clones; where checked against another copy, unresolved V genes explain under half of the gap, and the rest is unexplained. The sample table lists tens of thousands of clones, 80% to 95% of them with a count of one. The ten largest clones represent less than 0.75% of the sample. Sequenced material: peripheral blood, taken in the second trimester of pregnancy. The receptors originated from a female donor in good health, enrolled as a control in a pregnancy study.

CDR3 sequence reads: CASSLARVSPLHF. The CDR3 nucleotides are TGTGCCAGCAGTTTGGCCCGTGTTTCACCCCTCCACTTT. The chain employs TRBV27 and TRBJ1-6; the D is unclear. Trimming took off 3 bases at V and 9 bases at J, with 9 bases between the two ends. This CDR3 is built from 13 residues. CDR1 and CDR2 (germline): MNHEY, SMNVEV (reference sequence).

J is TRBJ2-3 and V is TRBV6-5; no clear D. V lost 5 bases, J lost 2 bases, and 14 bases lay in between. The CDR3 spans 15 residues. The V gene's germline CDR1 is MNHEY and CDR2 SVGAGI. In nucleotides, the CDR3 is TGTGCCAGCAGTCCCATGCGGAAAGACACAGATACGCAGTATTTT. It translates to CASSPMRKDTDTQYF.

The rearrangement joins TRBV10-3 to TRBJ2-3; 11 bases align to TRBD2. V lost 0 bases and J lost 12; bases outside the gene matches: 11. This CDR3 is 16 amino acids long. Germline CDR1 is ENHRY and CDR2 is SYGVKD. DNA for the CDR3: TGTGCCATCAGTGAGTCTATGGGACTAGCGGACATTGCACAGTATTTT. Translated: CAISESMGLADIAQYF.

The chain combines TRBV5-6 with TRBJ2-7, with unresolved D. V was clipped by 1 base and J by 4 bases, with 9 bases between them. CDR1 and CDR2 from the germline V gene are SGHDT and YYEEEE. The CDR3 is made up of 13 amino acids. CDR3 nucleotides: TGTGCCAGCAGCTTGTCGGTAGTTTACGAGCAGTACTTC. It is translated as CASSLSVVYEQYF. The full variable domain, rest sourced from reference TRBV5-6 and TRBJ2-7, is DAGVTQSPTHLIKTRGQQVTLRCSPKSGHDTVSWYQQALGQGPQFIFQYYEEEERQRGNFPDRFSGHQFPNYSSELNVNALLLGDSALYLCASSLSVVYEQYFGPGTRLTVT.

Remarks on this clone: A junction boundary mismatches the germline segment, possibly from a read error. The CDR3 loop reads CASSDGGGRVF. The DNA of the CDR3 is TGTGCCAGCAGTGACGGGGGGGGCAGGGTCTTC. This chain links TRBV25-1 with TRBJ2-1, with TRBD2 matching 8 bases. The V gene's germline CDR1 is MGHDK and CDR2 SYGVNS. The CDR3 is made up of 11 amino acids. The complete variable domain, with remaining parts taken from reference TRBV25-1 and TRBJ2-1, reads EADIYQTPRYLVIGTGKKITLECSQTMGHDKMYWYQQDPGMELHLIHYSYGVNSTEKGDLSSESTVSRIRTEHFPLTLESARPSHTSQYLCASSDGGGRVFGPGTRLTVL.

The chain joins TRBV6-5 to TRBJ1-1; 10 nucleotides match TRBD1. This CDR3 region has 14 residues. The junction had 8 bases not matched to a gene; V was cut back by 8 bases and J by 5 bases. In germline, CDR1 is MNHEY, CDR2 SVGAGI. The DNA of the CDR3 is TGTGCCAGCGTCCGGGACAGGGGCAATACTGAAGCTTTCTTT. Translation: CASVRDRGNTEAFF.

The CDR3 sequence: CASSQDRTVITEAFF. The CDR3 DNA reads as TGTGCCAGCAGCCAAGATCGCACAGTCATCACTGAAGCTTTCTTT. The chain is built from TRBV4-2 and TRBJ1-1; D unclear. The CDR3 contains 15 residues. V lost 0 bases and J lost 4, with 12 bases in between. Per the germline V gene, CDR1 is LGHNA and CDR2 is YNFKEQ.

The CDR3 loop reads CAWSKQGTDSPLHF. As DNA, the CDR3 is TGTGCCTGGAGTAAACAGGGGACCGATTCACCCCTCCACTTT. This chain connects TRBV30 to TRBJ1-6, with 7 positions matching TRBD1. CDR3 size: 14 residues. Germline CDR1 is GTSNPN and CDR2 is SVGIG (reference sequence). Germline trimming cut 2 bases from V and 8 bases from J; bases unmatched to any gene: 6.

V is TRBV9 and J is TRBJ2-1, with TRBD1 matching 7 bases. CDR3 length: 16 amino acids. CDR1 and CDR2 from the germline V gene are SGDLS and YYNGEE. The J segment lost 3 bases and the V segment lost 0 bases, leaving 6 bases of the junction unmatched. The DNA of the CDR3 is TGTGCCAGCAGCGTAGGTCTGGACAGGTACTACAATGAGCAGTTCTTC. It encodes CASSVGLDRYYNEQFF.

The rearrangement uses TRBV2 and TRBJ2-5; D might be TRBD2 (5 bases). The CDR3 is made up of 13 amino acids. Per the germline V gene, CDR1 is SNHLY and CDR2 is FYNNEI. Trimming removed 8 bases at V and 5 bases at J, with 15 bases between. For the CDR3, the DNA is TGTGCCAGCTTACGGGGAAGGTTCGAGACCCAGTACTTC. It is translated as CASLRGRFETQYF.

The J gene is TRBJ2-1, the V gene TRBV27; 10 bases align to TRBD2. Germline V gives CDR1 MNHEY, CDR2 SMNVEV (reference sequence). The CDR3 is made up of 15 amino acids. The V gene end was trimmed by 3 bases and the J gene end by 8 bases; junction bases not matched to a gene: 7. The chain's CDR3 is CASSFSGGAVDEQFF. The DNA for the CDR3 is TGTGCCAGCAGTTTCAGCGGGGGGGCTGTGGATGAGCAGTTCTTC.

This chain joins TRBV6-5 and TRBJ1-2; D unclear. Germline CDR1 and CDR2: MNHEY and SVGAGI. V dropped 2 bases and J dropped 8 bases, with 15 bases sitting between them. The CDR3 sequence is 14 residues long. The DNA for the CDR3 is TGTGCCAGCAGTTACGGGGAGGCAGGCAGGGGCTACACCTTC. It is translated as CASSYGEAGRGYTF.

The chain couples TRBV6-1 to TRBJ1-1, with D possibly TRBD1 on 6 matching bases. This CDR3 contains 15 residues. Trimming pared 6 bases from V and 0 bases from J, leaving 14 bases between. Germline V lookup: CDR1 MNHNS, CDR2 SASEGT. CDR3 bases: TGTGCCAGCAGGAGACAGGAAGGTGTGAACACTGAAGCTTTCTTT. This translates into CASRRQEGVNTEAFF.

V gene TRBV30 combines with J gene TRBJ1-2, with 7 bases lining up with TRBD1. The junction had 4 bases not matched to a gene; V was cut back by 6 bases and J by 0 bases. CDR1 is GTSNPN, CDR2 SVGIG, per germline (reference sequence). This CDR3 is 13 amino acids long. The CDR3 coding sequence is TGTGCCTGTACAGGGGATACTAACTATGGCTACACCTTC. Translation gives CACTGDTNYGYTF. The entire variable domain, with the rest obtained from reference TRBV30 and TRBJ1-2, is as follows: SQTIHQWPATLVQPVGSPLSLECTVEGTSNPNLYWYRQAAGRGLQLLFYSVGIGQISSEVPQNLSASRPQDRQFILSSKKLLLSDSGFYLCACTGDTNYGYTFGSGTRLTVV.

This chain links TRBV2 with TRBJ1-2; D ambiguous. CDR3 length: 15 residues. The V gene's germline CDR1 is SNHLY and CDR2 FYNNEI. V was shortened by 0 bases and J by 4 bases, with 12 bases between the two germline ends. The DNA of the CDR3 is TGTGCCAGCAGTGAAGCGTCGCGGGCAGGCTATGGCTACACCTTC. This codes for CASSEASRAGYGYTF.

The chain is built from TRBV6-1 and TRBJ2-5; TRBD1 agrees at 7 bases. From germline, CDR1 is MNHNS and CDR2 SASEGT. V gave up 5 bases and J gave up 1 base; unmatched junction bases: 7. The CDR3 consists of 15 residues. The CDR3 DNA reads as TGTGCCAGCAGTATACGACAGGGTATCCAAGAGACCCAGTACTTC. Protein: CASSIRQGIQETQYF.

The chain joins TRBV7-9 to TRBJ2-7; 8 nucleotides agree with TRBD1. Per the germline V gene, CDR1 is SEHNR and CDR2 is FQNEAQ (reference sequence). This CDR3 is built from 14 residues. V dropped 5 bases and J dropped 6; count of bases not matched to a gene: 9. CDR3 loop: CASSLGQGPGEQYF. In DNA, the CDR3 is TGTGCCAGCAGCCTCGGACAGGGCCCCGGCGAGCAGTACTTC.

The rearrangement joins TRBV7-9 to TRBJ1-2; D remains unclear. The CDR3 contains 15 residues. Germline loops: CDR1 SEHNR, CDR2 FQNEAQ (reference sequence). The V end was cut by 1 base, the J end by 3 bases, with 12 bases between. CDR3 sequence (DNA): TGTGCCAGCAGCTTAGAGGGCGGGCTACACTATGGCTACACCTTC. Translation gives CASSLEGGLHYGYTF.